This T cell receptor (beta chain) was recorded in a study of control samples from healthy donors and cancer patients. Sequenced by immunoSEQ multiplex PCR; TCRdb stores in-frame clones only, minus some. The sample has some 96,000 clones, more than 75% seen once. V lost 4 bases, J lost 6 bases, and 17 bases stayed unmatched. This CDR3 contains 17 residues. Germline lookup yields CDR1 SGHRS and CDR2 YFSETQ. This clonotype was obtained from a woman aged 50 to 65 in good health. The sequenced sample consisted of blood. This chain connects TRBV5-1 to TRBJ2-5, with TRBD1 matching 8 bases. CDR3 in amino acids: CASSPQGQAFSTKTQYF. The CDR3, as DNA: TGCGCCAGCAGCCCCCAGGGACAGGCCTTCTCAACAAAGACCCAGTACTTC.